The 28 T cell receptor beta chains listed next were all sequenced from one sample in a study of shared clonotypes between healthy human individuals. Clones were read by immunoSEQ multiplex PCR, and TCRdb kept only the in-frame ones, dropping some. This sample has about 450,000 clones, with roughly 85% found just once. The sequenced sample consisted of PBMCs. These receptors were obtained from a woman in her forties in good health. Some clones in this sample may be carry-over from other donors' samples.

The CDR3 bases are TGTGCCAGCAGTGCCCTGCAGGGCTCCGAGCAGTACTTC. Residues: CASSALQGSEQYF. The V and J genes are TRBV6-5 and TRBJ2-7; possible D gene TRBD1, 5 bases. Between the trimmed V and J ends, which lost 5 bases and 6 bases, there was a span of 14 bases. Germline values: CDR1 MNHEY, CDR2 SVGAGI. This CDR3 is 13 amino acids long.

This clone was detected many times. This chain links TRBV7-9 with TRBJ2-7; 10 positions agree with TRBD1. Germline V CDR1 and CDR2: SEHNR, FQNEAQ (reference sequence). Losses at the gene ends were 11 bases for V and 6 bases for J; bases not matched to a gene: 10. The CDR3 contains 13 residues. CDR3 loop: CAGGRDRGREQYF. The DNA for the CDR3 is TGTGCCGGGGGCCGGGACAGGGGCCGCGAGCAGTACTTC.

CDR3 sequence (DNA): TGTGCCAGTAGTATAAGGGGACTAGTCGGCACCGGGGAGCTGTTTTTT. Encoded protein: CASSIRGLVGTGELFF. The V and J genes are TRBV19 and TRBJ2-2; the match to TRBD2 covers 8 bases. With V trimmed by 2 bases and J by 4 bases, 6 bases remained unmatched. CDR3 size: 16 residues. Germline V gene data show CDR1 as LNHDA and CDR2 as SQIVND (reference sequence).

There are many counts of this clone. In the same sample, other DNA sequences code for this CDR3. The rearrangement joins TRBV30 to TRBJ2-3; D gene unclear. The V end was cut by 0 bases, the J end by 0 bases, with 7 bases between. The CDR3 consists of 14 residues. CDR1 and CDR2 (germline): GTSNPN, SVGIG (reference sequence). The CDR3 protein is CAWSVGLSTDTQYF. Here the CDR3 DNA reads TGTGCCTGGAGTGTAGGGCTTAGCACAGATACGCAGTATTTT.

This clone was picked up one time. This sequence joins TRBV5-6 and TRBJ2-5; D is tentatively TRBD1 or TRBD2 (5 bases each). Per the germline V gene, CDR1 is SGHDT and CDR2 is YYEEEE. The CDR3 has 14 residues. V lost 0 bases to trimming and J lost 5 bases, with 11 bases between them. CDR3 DNA: TGTGCCAGCAGCTTGGTAGGGGACGTGGAGACCCAGTACTTC. Translation gives CASSLVGDVETQYF.

This CDR3 reads CASSEWEGEAEQYF. The CDR3 DNA follows: TGTGCCAGCAGTGAATGGGAGGGAGAGGCCGAGCAGTACTTC. The chain couples TRBV2 to TRBJ2-7, with 7 positions matching TRBD2. The CDR3 is 14 residues long. The V segment lost 2 bases and the J segment 6 bases; nucleotides outside the gene matches: 7. The germline gives CDR1 SNHLY, CDR2 FYNNEI.

The count of this clone is one. It differs at one base from a far larger clone, so likely a read error. The V and J genes are TRBV11-2 and TRBJ1-1, with a weak D call TRBD1 (6 bases). The CDR3 covers 13 residues. Germline CDR1 reads SGHAT; CDR2 reads FQNNGV. The CDR3 DNA sequence: TGTGCCAGCAGCCCAGGACAGAACACTGAAGCTTCCTTT. This gives the protein CASSPGQNTEASF. Full variable domain (remainder filled in from reference TRBV11-2 and TRBJ1-1): EAGVAQSPRYKIIEKRQSVAFWCNPISGHATLYWYQQILGQGPKLLIQFQNNGVVDDSQLPKDRFSAERLKGVDSTLKIQPAKLEDSAVYLCASSPGQNTEASFGQGTRLTVV.

This clone appeared many times. Other DNA sequences in the same sample also yield this CDR3. The chain is built from TRBV5-1 and TRBJ2-2, with D possibly matching TRBD1 (6 bases). The CDR3 has 15 amino acids. The germline gives CDR1 SGHRS, CDR2 YFSETQ. V was clipped by 4 bases and J by 2 bases, with 12 bases between them. CDR3 amino acids: CASSPDRTNTGELFF. Here the CDR3 DNA reads TGCGCCAGCAGCCCCGACAGGACTAACACCGGGGAGCTGTTTTTT. Supplemented by reference TRBV5-1 and TRBJ2-2, the full variable domain reads KAGVTQTPRYLIKTRGQQVTLSCSPISGHRSVSWYQQTPGQGLQFLFEYFSETQRNKGNFPGRFSGRQFSNSRSEMNVSTLELGDSALYLCASSPDRTNTGELFFGEGSRLTVL.

In this sample, this clone turned up once. The chain carries TRBV5-1 and TRBJ1-4, with D maybe TRBD1 (6 bases). V was clipped by 2 bases and J by 3 bases, with 8 bases between them. The CDR3 loop spans 14 amino acids. The germline V gene encodes CDR1 SGHRS and CDR2 YFSETQ. CDR3 sequence reads: CASSFQGSNEKLFF. CDR3 sequence (DNA): TGCGCCAGCAGCTTCCAGGGGTCTAATGAAAAACTGTTTTTT.

This chain links TRBV28 with TRBJ2-5, with D unresolved. Trimming took off 7 bases at V and 6 bases at J, with 12 bases between the two ends. There are 12 residues in the CDR3. CDR1 is MDHEN and CDR2 is SYDVKM in the germline V gene. The CDR3 is CASTSPAKTQYF. In nucleotides, the CDR3 is TGTGCCAGCACCTCGCCAGCGAAGACCCAGTACTTC.

This clone was detected once. J is TRBJ2-5 and V is TRBV18; D perhaps matches TRBD1 (6 bases). Trimming pared 4 bases from V and 5 bases from J, leaving 17 bases between. CDR3 length equals 15 residues. From germline, CDR1 is KGHSH and CDR2 LQKENI. CDR3 nucleotide sequence: TGTGCCAGCTCACTCAACCTGGACAGCCCGGAGACCCAGTACTTC. This sequence encodes CASSLNLDSPETQYF.

This chain links TRBV10-3 with TRBJ2-5; 9 bases are a match to TRBD1. The CDR3 sequence is 16 residues long. J was trimmed by 2 bases and V by 0 bases; bases with no gene match: 4. Germline CDR1 ENHRY, CDR2 SYGVKD. CDR3 coding DNA: TGTGCCATCAGTGAGTCTGCGGGACAGGGACAAGAGACCCAGTACTTC. This translates into CAISESAGQGQETQYF.

This chain connects TRBV5-5 to TRBJ1-4, with a tentative D call TRBD1 (5 bases). Germline lookup yields CDR1 SGHKS and CDR2 YYEKEE (reference sequence). The CDR3 extends over 13 amino acids. Trimming took 1 base from V and 7 from J, leaving 8 bases between them. CDR3 bases: TGTGCCAGCAGCTTGTCAGGGCGTGAAAAACTGTTTTTT. Translating it yields CASSLSGREKLFF.

The chain links TRBV6-1 to TRBJ1-4; the D gene is possibly TRBD1 (5 bases). The V gene lost 2 bases and the J gene lost 8 bases, with 12 bases spanning the gap. Per the germline V gene, CDR1 is MNHNS and CDR2 is SASEGT. The CDR3 contains 14 residues. This CDR3 reads CASSERGESEKLFF. The DNA for the CDR3 is TGTGCCAGCAGTGAACGGGGGGAATCGGAAAAACTGTTTTTT.

The chain carries TRBV7-2 and TRBJ2-3, with a possible D match to TRBD2 (5 bases). The CDR3 spans 15 residues. Trimming removed 5 bases from V and 3 bases from J, with 15 bases in between. CDR1 and CDR2 (germline): SGHTA, FQGNSA. CDR3 residues: CASSPEGGRTDTQYF. CDR3 coding DNA: TGTGCCAGCAGCCCAGAAGGAGGAAGGACAGATACGCAGTATTTT.

The rearrangement uses TRBV5-1 and TRBJ2-7; 8 bases fit TRBD1. The germline V gene encodes CDR1 SGHRS and CDR2 YFSETQ. V lost 0 bases, J lost 8 bases, and 1 base stayed unmatched. The CDR3 loop spans 12 amino acids. This CDR3 is CASSLGQGKQYF. CDR3 bases: TGCGCCAGCAGCTTGGGACAGGGGAAGCAGTACTTC.

The genes are TRBV7-3 and TRBJ2-1; weak D call: TRBD2 (6 bases). Germline V gives CDR1 SGHTA, CDR2 FQGTGA. The V gene lost 4 bases and the J gene lost 1 base, with 11 bases spanning the gap. The CDR3 has 15 amino acids. Written as DNA, the CDR3 is TGTGCCAGCAGCTACGGCGGGAAGTCCTACAATGAGCAGTTCTTC. Translation gives CASSYGGKSYNEQFF.

The genes are TRBV27 and TRBJ1-5, with D unclear. Trimming pared 3 bases from V and 7 bases from J, leaving 10 bases between. The CDR3 contains 13 residues. Germline lookup yields CDR1 MNHEY and CDR2 SMNVEV (reference sequence). The CDR3 DNA sequence: TGTGCCAGCAGTTTCTCCGGAGAGCAGCCCCAGCATTTT. Translating it yields CASSFSGEQPQHF.

This chain connects TRBV28 to TRBJ2-7, with 7 bases matching TRBD1. The length of the CDR3 is 17 residues. Germline assignment: CDR1 MDHEN and CDR2 SYDVKM. V trimming: 2 bases; J trimming: 3 bases; junction bases outside the gene matches: 13. The CDR3 here is CASSLPDRQKSNYEQYF. The CDR3, as DNA: TGTGCCAGCAGTTTACCGGACAGGCAAAAGAGCAACTACGAGCAGTACTTC. The full variable domain, its missing parts supplied by reference TRBV28 and TRBJ2-7, is DVKVTQSSRYLVKRTGEKVFLECVQDMDHENMFWYRQDPGLGLRLIYFSYDVKMKEKGDIPEGYSVSREKKERFSLILESASTNQTSMYLCASSLPDRQKSNYEQYFGPGTRLTVT.

The chain links TRBV6-5 to TRBJ2-7, with a possible D match to TRBD2 (5 bases). V was shortened by 0 bases and J by 6 bases, with 15 bases between the two germline ends. This CDR3 has 15 residues. CDR1 is MNHEY, CDR2 SVGAGI, per germline. CDR3 region: CASSYSNGELGEQYF. CDR3 coding DNA: TGTGCCAGCAGTTACTCGAACGGGGAATTGGGCGAGCAGTACTTC.

The V and J genes are TRBV2 and TRBJ2-5; 14 nucleotides agree with TRBD2. With V trimmed by 3 bases and J by 4 bases, 4 bases remained unmatched. The CDR3 is made up of 16 amino acids. Germline loops: CDR1 SNHLY, CDR2 FYNNEI. This CDR3 is CASSDRGLAGAETQYF. CDR3 nucleotide sequence: TGTGCCAGCAGTGATCGGGGACTAGCGGGAGCAGAGACCCAGTACTTC. Looking up the rest from reference TRBV2 and TRBJ2-5 gives the full variable domain: EPEVTQTPSHQVTQMGQEVILRCVPISNHLYFYWYRQILGQKVEFLVSFYNNEISEKSEIFDDQFSVERPDGSNFTLKIRSTKLEDSAMYFCASSDRGLAGAETQYFGPGTRLLVL.

The J gene is TRBJ2-1, the V gene TRBV9; 7 nucleotides line up with TRBD2. Trimming took 4 bases from V and 8 from J; bases not matched to a gene: 9. The V gene's germline CDR1 is SGDLS and CDR2 YYNGEE. CDR3 length: 14 amino acids. The CDR3 spells CASSPTAGEYEQFF. DNA of the CDR3: TGTGCCAGCAGCCCCACTGCGGGAGAGTATGAGCAGTTCTTC.

This clone was recorded only once. The chain is built from TRBV7-3 and TRBJ1-4; 7 bases fit TRBD1. The V gene end was trimmed by 2 bases and the J gene end by 5 bases; junction bases not matched to a gene: 5. Germline V lookup: CDR1 SGHTA, CDR2 FQGTGA. The CDR3 contains 15 residues. Written as DNA, the CDR3 is TGTGCCAGCAGCTTACGAGGGGGCCGGAATGAAAAACTGTTTTTT. Translating it yields CASSLRGGRNEKLFF.

J is TRBJ2-6 and V is TRBV4-1; TRBD2 aligns across 8 bases. Germline lookup yields CDR1 MGHRA and CDR2 YSYEKL. CDR3 length: 18 amino acids. The ends lost 3 bases at V and 4 bases at J; junction bases unmatched: 11. The CDR3 sequence: CASSQSTSGRPGANVLTF. CDR3 DNA sequence: TGCGCCAGCAGCCAGTCAACTAGCGGACGCCCGGGGGCCAACGTCCTGACTTTC.

CDR3 in DNA: TGCGCCAGCAGCTTGGGACGGACAGAGAATCAGCCCCAGCATTTT. It specifies CASSLGRTENQPQHF. The V and J genes are TRBV5-1 and TRBJ1-5, with D perhaps matching TRBD1 (6 bases). This CDR3 spans 15 amino acids. V lost 0 bases, J lost 4 bases, and 11 bases lay in between. Per germline, CDR1 SGHRS and CDR2 YFSETQ.

The rearrangement links TRBV6-5 to TRBJ2-1; 8 nucleotides agree with TRBD2. V dropped 6 bases and J dropped 4; count of bases not matched to a gene: 2. From germline, CDR1 is MNHEY and CDR2 SVGAGI. The CDR3 is made up of 13 amino acids. The DNA for the CDR3 is TGTGCCAGCAGACCGGGGGGGTACAATGAGCAGTTCTTC. Residues: CASRPGGYNEQFF.

In this sample, this clone turned up many times. V gene TRBV6-4 combines with J gene TRBJ2-2, with D maybe TRBD1 (6 bases). Germline-derived CDR1 and CDR2 are MRHNA and SNTAGT. The CDR3 runs to 14 residues. V was trimmed by 6 bases and J by 4 bases, leaving 12 bases between them. The CDR3: CASSRDISTGELFF. DNA of the CDR3: TGTGCCAGCAGCCGGGACATTTCCACCGGGGAGCTGTTTTTT.

The chain joins TRBV6-6 to TRBJ2-7, with a possible D match to TRBD2 (6 bases). The ends were cut back, 3 bases at V and 6 bases at J, with 9 bases in the middle. The germline V gene encodes CDR1 MNHNY and CDR2 SVGAGI (reference sequence). The CDR3 totals 12 residues. The CDR3 is CASSYRGSEQYF. CDR3 nucleotide sequence: TGTGCCAGCAGTTATCGGGGGAGCGAGCAGTACTTC.